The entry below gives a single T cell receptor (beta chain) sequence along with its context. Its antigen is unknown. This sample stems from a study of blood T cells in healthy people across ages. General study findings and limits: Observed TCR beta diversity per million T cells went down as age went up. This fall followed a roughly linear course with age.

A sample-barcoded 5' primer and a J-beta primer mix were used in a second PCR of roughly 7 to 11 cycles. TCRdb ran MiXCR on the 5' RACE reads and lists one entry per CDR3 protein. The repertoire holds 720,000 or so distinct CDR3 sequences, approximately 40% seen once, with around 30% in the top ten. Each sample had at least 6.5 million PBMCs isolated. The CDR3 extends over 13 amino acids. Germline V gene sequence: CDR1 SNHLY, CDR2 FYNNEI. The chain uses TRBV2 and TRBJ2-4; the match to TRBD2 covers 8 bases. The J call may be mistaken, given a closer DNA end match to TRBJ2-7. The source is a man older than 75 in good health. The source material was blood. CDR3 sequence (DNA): TGTGCCAGCACCTCGGGGGGGTTCTACGAGCAGTACTTC. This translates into CASTSGGFYEQYF.